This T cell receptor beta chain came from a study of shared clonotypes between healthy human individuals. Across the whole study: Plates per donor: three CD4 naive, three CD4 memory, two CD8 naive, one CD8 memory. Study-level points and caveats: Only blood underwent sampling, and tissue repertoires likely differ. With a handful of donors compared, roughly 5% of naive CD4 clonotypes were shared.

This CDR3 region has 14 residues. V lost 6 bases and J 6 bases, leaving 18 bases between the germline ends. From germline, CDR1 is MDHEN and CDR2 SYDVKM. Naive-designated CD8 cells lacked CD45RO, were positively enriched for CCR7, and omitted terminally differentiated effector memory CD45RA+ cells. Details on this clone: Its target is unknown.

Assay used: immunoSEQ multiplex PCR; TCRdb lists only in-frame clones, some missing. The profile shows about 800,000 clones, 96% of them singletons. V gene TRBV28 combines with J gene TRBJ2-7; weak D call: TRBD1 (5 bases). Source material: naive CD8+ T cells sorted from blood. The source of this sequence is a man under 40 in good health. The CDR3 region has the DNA TGTGCCAGCAGCGCAGGGAACTCGATCAGCGAGCAGTACTTC. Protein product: CASSAGNSISEQYF.